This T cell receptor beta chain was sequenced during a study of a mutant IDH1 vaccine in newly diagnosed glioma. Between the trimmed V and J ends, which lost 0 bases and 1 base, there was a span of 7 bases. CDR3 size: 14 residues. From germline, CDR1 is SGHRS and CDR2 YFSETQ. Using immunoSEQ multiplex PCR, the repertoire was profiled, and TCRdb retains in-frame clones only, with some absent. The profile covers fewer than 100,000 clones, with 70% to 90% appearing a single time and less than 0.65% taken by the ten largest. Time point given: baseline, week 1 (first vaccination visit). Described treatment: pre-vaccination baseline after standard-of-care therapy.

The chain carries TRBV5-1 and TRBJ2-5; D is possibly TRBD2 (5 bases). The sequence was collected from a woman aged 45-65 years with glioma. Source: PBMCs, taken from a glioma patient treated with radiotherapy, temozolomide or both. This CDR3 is CASSLGAAQETQYF. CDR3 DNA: TGCGCCAGCAGCTTGGGAGCGGCCCAAGAGACCCAGTACTTC.